This T cell receptor beta chain was retrieved from a study of blood T cell repertoires in COVID-19. Trimming took 0 bases from V and 2 from J; bases not matched to a gene: 8. The length of the CDR3 is 17 residues. Germline values: CDR1 SGHKS, CDR2 YYEKEE (reference sequence). Sequenced by immunoSEQ multiplex PCR; TCRdb stores in-frame clones only, minus some. The sample includes 370,000 or so clones, about four fifths of them seen just once. The chain links TRBV5-5 to TRBJ2-3; 8 nucleotides agree with TRBD2. What was sequenced was peripheral blood. The clonotype comes from a human donor with acute or convalescent COVID-19. The donor label of this sample is uncertain. The CDR3 is CASSLAKGTSYTDTQYF. The CDR3 coding sequence is TGTGCCAGCAGCTTGGCAAAGGGGACTAGTTACACAGATACGCAGTATTTT.